This T cell receptor (beta chain) was identified in a study of cytomegalovirus exposure and HLA in healthy donors. Broader study findings: Links to common viral pathogens appeared, in a later analysis, for several of the most significant clusters. Across HLA loci, a later analysis found differing TCR association rates, with DRB1 most and HLA-C fewest. TCR beta V- and J-gene trimming, according to a later analysis, was linked to a missense DCLRE1C variant. The authors considered a cluster of highly shared sequence variants likely to be a sequencing artifact.

Trimming shortened V by 6 bases and J by 9 bases, and 15 bases separated the two germline ends. Germline V gene data show CDR1 as MNHEY and CDR2 as SMNVEV (reference sequence). The CDR3 is made up of 13 amino acids. Turning to this clone: Its specificity is unknown.

The PCR was carried out with 60 Vbeta primers and 13 Jbeta primers. The assay was immunoSEQ multiplex PCR, and TCRdb's table has in-frame clones only and misses some. The sample consists of just over 200,000 clones, 75% to 90% of them appearing once. This sequence joins TRBV27 and TRBJ2-1; D possibly corresponds to TRBD1 (6 bases). The sample comprised PBMCs. The TCR sequence derives from a woman aged 35 to 49 in good health and CMV-seronegative. CDR3 sequence: CASSMGGGVEQFF. Here the CDR3 DNA reads TGTGCCAGCAGCATGGGTGGGGGCGTTGAGCAGTTCTTC.